This entry lists 21 T cell receptor beta chains sequenced from one sample in a study of early T cells in non-severe SARS-CoV-2 infection. TCRdb called the 5' RACE reads again in MiXCR, with one record for every CDR3 protein. This sample carries tens of thousands of distinct CDR3 sequences, 8% to 9% of them seen once, and the ten largest clones take approximately 15%. The material sequenced was whole blood. The receptors derive from an adult who was a healthcare worker with PCR-confirmed SARS-CoV-2 infection or an uninfected control (not recorded which).

In this sample, this clonotype turned up a few times. J is TRBJ2-7 and V is TRBV29-1; weak D call: TRBD1 (6 bases). Germline-derived CDR1 and CDR2 are SQVTM and ANQGSEA. V lost 4 bases and J 2 bases, leaving 6 bases between the germline ends. The CDR3 contains 11 residues. The CDR3 here is CSVGDTYEQYF. The CDR3 DNA sequence: TGCAGCGTTGGGGACACCTACGAGCAGTACTTC.

This clonotype was counted ten times or more. This chain uses TRBV7-9 with TRBJ2-1; unclear D gene. This CDR3 spans 12 amino acids. Per germline, CDR1 SEHNR and CDR2 FQNEAQ (reference sequence). V lost 5 bases, J lost 5 bases, and 7 bases lay in between. The CDR3 protein is CASSRQDNEQFF. CDR3 sequence (DNA): TGTGCCAGCAGCCGGCAGGACAATGAGCAGTTCTTC.

As DNA, the CDR3 is TGTGCCAGCCTCGCAGGACTCAATCAGCCCCAGCATTTT. It encodes CASLAGLNQPQHF. The chain carries TRBV18 and TRBJ1-5; D remains unclear. The CDR3 totals 13 residues. Per germline, CDR1 KGHSH and CDR2 LQKENI. Trimming cost V 8 bases and J 3 bases, with 11 bases left between them.

This clonotype was seen at least ten times. The chain employs TRBV29-1 and TRBJ2-3, with TRBD2 matching over 11 bases. There are 15 residues in the CDR3. From germline, CDR1 is SQVTM and CDR2 ANQGSEA. The V segment lost 7 bases and the J segment 2 bases; nucleotides outside the gene matches: 8. The CDR3 sequence: CSAETSGSDTDTQYF. CDR3 nucleotides: TGCAGCGCCGAAACTAGCGGGAGTGACACAGATACGCAGTATTTT.

The J gene is TRBJ2-7, the V gene TRBV7-2, with D possibly TRBD2 on 6 matching bases. Germline V gene data show CDR1 as SGHTA and CDR2 as FQGNSA. This CDR3 is 13 amino acids long. The germline V and J ends were trimmed by 5 bases and 4 bases, with 12 bases remaining between them. This CDR3 reads CASSGGAMYEQYF. CDR3 sequence (DNA): TGTGCCAGCAGCGGAGGGGCGATGTACGAGCAGTACTTC.

This clonotype was picked up many times. The CDR3 nucleotides read TGTGCCAGTAGTAGGACTACGGGGGAGACCCAGTACTTC. It codes for CASSRTTGETQYF. The chain recombines TRBV19 with TRBJ2-5, with D possibly being TRBD2 (6 bases). Germline-derived CDR1 and CDR2 are LNHDA and SQIVND (reference sequence). This CDR3 comprises 13 residues. V lost 4 bases, J lost 5 bases, and 11 bases lay in between. Full variable domain (missing parts from reference TRBV19 and TRBJ2-5): DGGITQSPKYLFRKEGQNVTLSCEQNLNHDAMYWYRQDPGQGLRLIYYSQIVNDFQKGDIAEGYSVSREKKESFPLTVTSAQKNPTAFYLCASSRTTGETQYFGPGTRLLVL.

This clonotype has a handful of counts. V usage is TRBV10-3 and J usage is TRBJ2-1; maybe TRBD1 (5 bases). Germline assignment: CDR1 ENHRY and CDR2 SYGVKD. The CDR3 is made up of 12 amino acids. The V end lost 3 bases, the J end lost 9 bases, and 9 bases lay between the germline ends. DNA for the CDR3: TGTGCCATCAGTGACAGGGCTAGTGAGCAGTTCTTC. It translates to CAISDRASEQFF.

This clonotype was recorded many times. This chain connects TRBV19 to TRBJ2-7, with TRBD1 matching 7 bases. From germline, CDR1 is LNHDA and CDR2 SQIVND (reference sequence). This CDR3 region has 13 residues. Trimming at V came to 6 bases and at J to 1 base, leaving 3 bases not matched to a gene. The CDR3: CASRRQGSYEQYF. The CDR3 DNA is TGTGCCAGTAGACGACAGGGATCCTACGAGCAGTACTTC.

At least ten counts were recorded for this clonotype. The chain has TRBV28 and TRBJ1-1; 12 bases match TRBD1. The CDR3 extends over 15 amino acids. V trimming: 6 bases; J trimming: 4 bases; junction bases outside the gene matches: 6. The germline V gene has CDR1 MDHEN and CDR2 SYDVKM. CDR3 sequence: CASRGDRGLVTEAFF. The CDR3 DNA follows: TGTGCCAGCAGAGGGGACAGGGGGCTCGTCACTGAAGCTTTCTTT.

The sample holds many counts of this clonotype. This chain joins TRBV7-8 and TRBJ1-5; TRBD1 might be the D (6 bases). V dropped 5 bases and J dropped 7 bases, with 30 bases sitting between them. CDR3 length: 19 residues. Per the germline V gene, CDR1 is SGHVS and CDR2 is FQNEAQ. The CDR3 DNA sequence: TGTGCCAGCAGCCCGCAGTGGGCAGGGGACACGCGGGTCGGCCAGCCCCAGCATTTT. Encoded protein: CASSPQWAGDTRVGQPQHF.

This clonotype showed up many times. This chain uses TRBV28 with TRBJ2-7, with a weak D call TRBD2 (5 bases). The CDR3 has 14 residues. The V and J ends lost 8 bases and 8 bases respectively, with 22 bases between them. The V gene's germline CDR1 is MDHEN and CDR2 SYDVKM. The CDR3 loop reads CASGLYTTGVQQYF. CDR3 nucleotides: TGTGCCAGCGGCCTTTACACAACCGGGGTCCAGCAGTACTTC.

There are a few counts of this clonotype. V and J are TRBV18 and TRBJ2-1; D ambiguous. With 3 bases removed from V and 5 bases from J, the gap between germline ends came to 11 bases. CDR1 KGHSH and CDR2 LQKENI come from the germline V gene. This CDR3 has 14 amino acids. In DNA, the CDR3 is TGTGCCAGCTCACCTTCAGCGACGAACAATGAGCAGTTCTTC. Translation: CASSPSATNNEQFF.

The chain links TRBV7-2 to TRBJ1-6, with D hard to call. CDR3 length: 14 amino acids. The V gene's germline CDR1 is SGHTA and CDR2 FQGNSA. V was clipped by 3 bases and J by 5 bases, with 8 bases between them. The CDR3 region is CASSFYPDNSPLHF. CDR3 in DNA: TGTGCCAGCAGCTTTTATCCAGATAATTCACCCCTCCACTTT.

This clonotype was recorded at least ten times. The chain couples TRBV29-1 to TRBJ2-7, with a weak D call TRBD2 (5 bases). V shed 6 bases and J shed 7 bases, with 7 bases lying between them. The CDR3 sequence is 9 residues long. Germline values: CDR1 SQVTM, CDR2 ANQGSEA. In nucleotides, the CDR3 is TGCAGCGTCGGGGAAGAGCAGTACTTC. Translating gives CSVGEEQYF.

V is TRBV18 and J is TRBJ2-7, with 8 bases that match TRBD1. J gave up 5 bases and V 0 bases, and 6 bases lay outside the gene matches. Looked up from germline, CDR1 is KGHSH and CDR2 is LQKENI. This CDR3 region has 15 residues. The CDR3 sequence is CASSPPDRARDEQYF. DNA for the CDR3: TGTGCCAGCTCACCACCGGACAGGGCTCGGGACGAGCAGTACTTC.

The J gene is TRBJ1-6, the V gene TRBV14, with TRBD1 as a possible D gene (5 bases). The length of the CDR3 is 14 residues. Trimming stripped 6 bases from V and 6 bases from J, with 12 bases between. Germline V lookup: CDR1 SGHDN, CDR2 FVKESK. As DNA, the CDR3 is TGTGCCAGCAGACATAGTGGGGGTAATTCACCCCTCCACTTT. It specifies CASRHSGGNSPLHF.

This clonotype came up many times. The chain carries TRBV6-1 and TRBJ1-2; a possible D gene is TRBD1 (5 bases). The length of the CDR3 is 13 residues. Trimming stripped 3 bases from V and 5 bases from J, with 10 bases between. The V gene's germline CDR1 is MNHNS and CDR2 SASEGT. This chain's CDR3 is CASSEGLGYGYTF. CDR3 nucleotides: TGTGCCAGCAGTGAGGGACTGGGGTATGGCTACACCTTC.

This clonotype occurred many times. This chain connects TRBV7-3 to TRBJ2-5, with 8 bases identical to TRBD1. Germline V CDR1 and CDR2: SGHTA, FQGTGA. The V segment lost 2 bases and the J segment 5 bases; nucleotides outside the gene matches: 7. The length of the CDR3 is 15 residues. The CDR3: CASSLYAGGAETQYF. CDR3 bases: TGTGCCAGCAGCTTATATGCAGGGGGCGCGGAGACCCAGTACTTC.

This clonotype has ten or more counts. The CDR3 DNA reads TGTGCCAGCAGCGAGCCGACAGGAACAGATGAAAAACTGTTTTTT. Protein: CASSEPTGTDEKLFF. J is TRBJ1-4 and V is TRBV2; D is possibly TRBD1 (6 bases). The V end lost 6 bases, the J end lost 6 bases, and 17 bases lay between the germline ends. CDR3 size: 15 residues. Per germline, CDR1 SNHLY and CDR2 FYNNEI.

The rearrangement joins TRBV27 to TRBJ1-2, with no clear D. Germline CDR1 MNHEY, CDR2 SMNVEV (reference sequence). The CDR3 runs 12 residues. The V and J ends lost 6 bases and 7 bases respectively, with 12 bases between them. CDR3 residues: CASRPSEGGYTF. The CDR3 nucleotides are TGTGCCAGCAGACCCTCTGAGGGTGGCTACACCTTC.

This clonotype has more than one count but fewer than ten. This chain links TRBV6-6 with TRBJ1-5; D uncertain. Germline CDR1 and CDR2: MNHNY and SVGAGI (reference sequence). Between the trimmed V and J ends, which lost 0 bases and 1 base, there was a span of 16 bases. CDR3 length equals 18 residues. The CDR3 nucleotides are TGTGCCAGCAGTTACTCCATGATGCGGGTAAGGAGCAATCAGCCCCAGCATTTT. Its translation: CASSYSMMRVRSNQPQHF.